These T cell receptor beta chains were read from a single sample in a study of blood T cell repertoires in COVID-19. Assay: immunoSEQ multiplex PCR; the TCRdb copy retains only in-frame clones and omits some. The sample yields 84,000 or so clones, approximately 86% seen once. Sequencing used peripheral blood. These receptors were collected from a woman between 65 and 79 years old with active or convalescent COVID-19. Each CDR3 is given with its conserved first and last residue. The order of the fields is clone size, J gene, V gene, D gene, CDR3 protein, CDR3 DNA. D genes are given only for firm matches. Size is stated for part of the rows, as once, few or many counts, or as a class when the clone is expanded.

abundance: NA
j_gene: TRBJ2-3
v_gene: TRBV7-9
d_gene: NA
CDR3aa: CASSLTGQLTDTQYF
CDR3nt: TGTGCCAGCAGCTTAACCGGACAGCTCACAGATACGCAGTATTTT

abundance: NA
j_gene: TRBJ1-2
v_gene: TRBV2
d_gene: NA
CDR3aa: CASSETGLANYGYTF
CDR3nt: TGTGCCAGCAGTGAGACAGGCTTAGCTAACTATGGCTACACCTTC

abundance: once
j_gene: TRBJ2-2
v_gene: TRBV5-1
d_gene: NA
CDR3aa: CASSLKGQSITGNTGELFF
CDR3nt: TGCGCCAGCAGCTTGAAGGGACAATCTATAACAGGGAACACCGGGGAGCTGTTTTTT

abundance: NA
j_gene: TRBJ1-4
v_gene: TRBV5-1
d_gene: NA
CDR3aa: CASSLQGGEKLFF
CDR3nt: TGCGCCAGCAGCTTACAGGGAGGGGAAAAACTGTTTTTT

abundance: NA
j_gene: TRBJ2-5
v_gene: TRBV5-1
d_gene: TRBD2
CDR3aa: CASSPGVAGQETQYF
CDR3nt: TGCGCCAGCAGCCCCGGGGTAGCGGGGCAAGAGACCCAGTACTTC

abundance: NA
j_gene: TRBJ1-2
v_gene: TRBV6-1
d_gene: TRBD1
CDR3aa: CASSENMGTGISYGYTF
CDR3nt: TGTGCCAGCAGTGAAAACATGGGGACAGGGATATCCTATGGCTACACCTTC

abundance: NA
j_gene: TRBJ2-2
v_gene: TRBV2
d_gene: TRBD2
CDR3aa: CATDAGLAGTGELFF
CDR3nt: TGTGCCACCGATGCCGGACTAGCGGGGACAGGGGAGCTGTTTTTT

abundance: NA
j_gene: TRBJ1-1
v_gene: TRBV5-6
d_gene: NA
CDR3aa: CASRMGLNTEAFF
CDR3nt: TGTGCCAGCCGGATGGGACTCAACACTGAAGCTTTCTTT

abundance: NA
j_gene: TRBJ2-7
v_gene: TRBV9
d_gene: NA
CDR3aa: CASSPSESGIRSEQYF
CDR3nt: TGTGCCAGCAGCCCCTCCGAGTCCGGGATCCGTAGCGAGCAGTACTTC

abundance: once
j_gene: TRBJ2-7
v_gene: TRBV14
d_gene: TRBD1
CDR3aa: CASSHRPGQRDEQYF
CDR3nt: TGTGCCAGCAGCCACAGACCGGGACAGAGGGACGAGCAGTACTTC

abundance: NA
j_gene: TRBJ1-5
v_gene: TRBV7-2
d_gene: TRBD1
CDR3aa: CASSLALGQGSNQPQHF
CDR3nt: TGTGCCAGCAGCTTAGCGCTGGGACAGGGGAGCAATCAGCCCCAGCATTTT

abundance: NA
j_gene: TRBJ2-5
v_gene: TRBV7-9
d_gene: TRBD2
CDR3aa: CASSLDGGGQMTQYF
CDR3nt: TGTGCCAGCAGCTTAGACGGCGGGGGGCAAATGACCCAGTACTTC

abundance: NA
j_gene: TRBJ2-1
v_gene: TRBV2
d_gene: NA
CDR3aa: CASSESSYNEQFF
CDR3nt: TGTGCCAGCAGTGAATCCTCTTACAATGAGCAGTTCTTC

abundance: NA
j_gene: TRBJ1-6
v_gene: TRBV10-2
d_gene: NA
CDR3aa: CASSESGRRNNSPLHF
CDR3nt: TGCGCCAGCAGTGAGTCGGGGAGGAGGAATAATTCACCCCTCCACTTT

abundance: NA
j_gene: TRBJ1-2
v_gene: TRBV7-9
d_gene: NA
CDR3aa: CASSLLEGGYGYTF
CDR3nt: TGTGCCAGCAGCTTACTTGAGGGAGGGTATGGCTACACCTTC

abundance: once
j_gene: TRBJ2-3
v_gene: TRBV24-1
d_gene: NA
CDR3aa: CATSAGGTDTQYF
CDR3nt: TGTGCCACCAGTGCCGGGGGCACAGATACGCAGTATTTT

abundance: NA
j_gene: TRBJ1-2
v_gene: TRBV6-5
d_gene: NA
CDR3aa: CASSYGGGWGYGYTF
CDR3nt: TGTGCCAGCAGTTACGGTGGAGGGTGGGGCTATGGCTACACCTTC

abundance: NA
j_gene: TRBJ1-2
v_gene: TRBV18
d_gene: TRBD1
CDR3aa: CASSPGQGAGYGYTF
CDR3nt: TGTGCCAGCTCACCGGGACAGGGGGCTGGATATGGCTACACCTTC

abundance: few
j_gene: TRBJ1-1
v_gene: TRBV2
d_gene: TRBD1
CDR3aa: CASSEVAGGTEAFF
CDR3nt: TGTGCCAGCAGTGAAGTCGCAGGGGGCACTGAAGCTTTCTTT

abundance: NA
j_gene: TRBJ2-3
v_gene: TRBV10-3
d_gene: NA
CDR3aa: CAISEGADTQYF
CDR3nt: TGTGCCATCAGTGAGGGGGCGGATACGCAGTATTTT

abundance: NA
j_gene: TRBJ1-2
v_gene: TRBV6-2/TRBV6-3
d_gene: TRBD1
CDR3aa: CASSRTGTNYGYTF
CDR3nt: TGTGCCAGCAGTCGGACAGGAACTAACTATGGCTACACCTTC

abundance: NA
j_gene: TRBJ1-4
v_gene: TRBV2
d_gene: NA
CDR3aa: CASKGQGEKLFF
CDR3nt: TGTGCCAGCAAGGGTCAGGGGGAAAAACTGTTTTTT

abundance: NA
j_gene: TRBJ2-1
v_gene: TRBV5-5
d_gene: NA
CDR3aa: CASSLQGSTYNEQFF
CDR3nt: TGTGCCAGCAGCTTACAGGGAAGCACCTACAATGAGCAGTTCTTC

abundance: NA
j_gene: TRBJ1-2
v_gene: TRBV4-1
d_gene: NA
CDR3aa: CASSPSYINYGYTF
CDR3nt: TGCGCCAGCAGCCCCTCATACATTAACTATGGCTACACCTTC

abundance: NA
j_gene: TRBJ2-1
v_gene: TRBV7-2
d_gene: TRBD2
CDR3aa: CASSLPQLAGGRNEQFF
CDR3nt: TGTGCCAGCAGCCTCCCCCAATTAGCGGGGGGCCGCAATGAGCAGTTCTTC

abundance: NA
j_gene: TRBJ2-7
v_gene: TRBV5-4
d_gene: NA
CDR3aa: CASSLGVAVAQGQYF
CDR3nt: TGTGCCAGCAGCTTGGGTGTAGCCGTAGCTCAGGGGCAGTACTTC

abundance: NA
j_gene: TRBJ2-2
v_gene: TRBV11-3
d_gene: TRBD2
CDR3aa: CASSPRRSGGINTGELFF
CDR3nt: TGTGCCAGCAGCCCCCGCAGGAGCGGGGGGATAAACACCGGGGAGCTGTTTTTT

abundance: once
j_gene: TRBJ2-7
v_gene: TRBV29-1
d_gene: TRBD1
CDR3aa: CSVRDSYGYEQYF
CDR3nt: TGCAGCGTTCGGGACAGCTACGGCTACGAGCAGTACTTC

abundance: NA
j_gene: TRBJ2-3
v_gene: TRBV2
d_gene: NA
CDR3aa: CASSESSWDTQYF
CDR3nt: TGTGCCAGCAGTGAATCTAGCTGGGATACGCAGTATTTT

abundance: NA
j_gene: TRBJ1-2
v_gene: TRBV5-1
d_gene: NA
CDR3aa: CASSFAGEGYTF
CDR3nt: TGCGCCAGCAGCTTTGCAGGGGAGGGCTACACCTTC

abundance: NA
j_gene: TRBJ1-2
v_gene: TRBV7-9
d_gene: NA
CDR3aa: CASSYDLVKGDGYTF
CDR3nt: TGTGCCAGCAGCTACGATTTAGTGAAAGGGGATGGCTACACCTTC

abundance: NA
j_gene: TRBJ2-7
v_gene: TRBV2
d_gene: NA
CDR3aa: CASSEGRGAYEQYF
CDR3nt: TGTGCCAGCAGTGAAGGCCGGGGAGCCTACGAGCAGTACTTC